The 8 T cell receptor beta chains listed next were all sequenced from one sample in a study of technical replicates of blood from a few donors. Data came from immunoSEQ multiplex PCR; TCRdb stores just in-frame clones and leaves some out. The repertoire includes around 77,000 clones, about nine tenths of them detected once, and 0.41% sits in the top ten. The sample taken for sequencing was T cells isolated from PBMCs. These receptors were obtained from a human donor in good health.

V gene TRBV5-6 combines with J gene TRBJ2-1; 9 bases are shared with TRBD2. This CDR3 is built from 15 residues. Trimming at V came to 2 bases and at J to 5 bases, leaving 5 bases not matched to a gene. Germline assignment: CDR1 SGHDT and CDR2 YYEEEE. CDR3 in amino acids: CASSFPRTSDNEQFF. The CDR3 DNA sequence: TGTGCCAGCAGCTTCCCCAGGACTAGCGACAATGAGCAGTTCTTC. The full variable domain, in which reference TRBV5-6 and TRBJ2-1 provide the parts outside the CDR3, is DAGVTQSPTHLIKTRGQQVTLRCSPKSGHDTVSWYQQALGQGPQFIFQYYEEEERQRGNFPDRFSGHQFPNYSSELNVNALLLGDSALYLCASSFPRTSDNEQFFGPGTRLTVL.

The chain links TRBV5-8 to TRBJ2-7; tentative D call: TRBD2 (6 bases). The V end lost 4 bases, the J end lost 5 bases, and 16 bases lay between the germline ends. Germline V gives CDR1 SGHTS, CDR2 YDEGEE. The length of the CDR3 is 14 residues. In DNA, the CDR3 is TGTGCCAGCAGCCGCCTGAAGGGCGGGAACGAGCAGTACTTC. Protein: CASSRLKGGNEQYF. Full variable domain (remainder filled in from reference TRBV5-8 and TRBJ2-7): EAGVTQSPTHLIKTRGQQATLRCSPISGHTSVYWYQQALGLGLQFLLWYDEGEERNRGNFPPRFSGRQFPNYSSELNVNALELEDSALYLCASSRLKGGNEQYFGPGTRLTVT.

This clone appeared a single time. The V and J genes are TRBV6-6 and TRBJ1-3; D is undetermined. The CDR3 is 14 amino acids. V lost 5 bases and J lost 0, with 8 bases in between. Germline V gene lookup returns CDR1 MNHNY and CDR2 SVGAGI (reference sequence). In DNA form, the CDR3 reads TGTGCCAGCAGTCCGGGGTACTCTGGAAACACCATATATTTT. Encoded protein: CASSPGYSGNTIYF.

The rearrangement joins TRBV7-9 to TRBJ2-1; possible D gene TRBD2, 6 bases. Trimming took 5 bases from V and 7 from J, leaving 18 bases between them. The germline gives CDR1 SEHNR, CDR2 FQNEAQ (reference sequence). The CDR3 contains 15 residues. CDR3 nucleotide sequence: TGTGCCAGCAGCCACGGCGCGGGAACGGGGAATGAGCAGTTCTTC. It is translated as CASSHGAGTGNEQFF.

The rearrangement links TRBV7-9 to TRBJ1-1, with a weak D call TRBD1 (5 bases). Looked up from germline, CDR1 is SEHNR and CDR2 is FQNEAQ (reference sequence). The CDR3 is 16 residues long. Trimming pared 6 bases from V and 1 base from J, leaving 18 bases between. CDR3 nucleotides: TGTGCCAGCAGTCATTGGGGGGGGGACCCGAACACTGAAGCTTTCTTT. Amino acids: CASSHWGGDPNTEAFF. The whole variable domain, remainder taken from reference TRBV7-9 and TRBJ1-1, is DTGVSQNPRHKITKRGQNVTFRCDPISEHNRLYWYRQTLGQGPEFLTYFQNEAQLEKSRLLSDRFSAERPKGSFSTLEIQRTEQGDSAMYLCASSHWGGDPNTEAFFGQGTRLTVV.

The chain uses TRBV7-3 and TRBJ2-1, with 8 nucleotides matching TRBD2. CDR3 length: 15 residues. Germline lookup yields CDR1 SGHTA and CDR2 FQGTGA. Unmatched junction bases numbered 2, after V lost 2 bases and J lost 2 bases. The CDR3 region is CASSLVGRAYNEQFF. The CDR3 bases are TGTGCCAGCAGCTTAGTCGGGAGGGCCTACAATGAGCAGTTCTTC.

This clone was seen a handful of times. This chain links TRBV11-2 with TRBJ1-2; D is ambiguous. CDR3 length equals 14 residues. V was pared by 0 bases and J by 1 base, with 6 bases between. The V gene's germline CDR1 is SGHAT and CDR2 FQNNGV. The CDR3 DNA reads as TGTGCCAGCAGCTTAGATTACAATAACTATGGCTACACCTTC. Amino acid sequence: CASSLDYNNYGYTF.

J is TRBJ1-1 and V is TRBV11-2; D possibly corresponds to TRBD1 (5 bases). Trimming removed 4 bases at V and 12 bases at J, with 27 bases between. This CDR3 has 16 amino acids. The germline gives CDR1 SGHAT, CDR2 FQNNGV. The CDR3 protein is CASSSTLGGGTGVTFF. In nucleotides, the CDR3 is TGTGCCAGCAGCTCGACCCTAGGCGGGGGTACAGGCGTAACTTTCTTT. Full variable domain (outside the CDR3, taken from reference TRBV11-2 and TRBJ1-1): EAGVAQSPRYKIIEKRQSVAFWCNPISGHATLYWYQQILGQGPKLLIQFQNNGVVDDSQLPKDRFSAERLKGVDSTLKIQPAKLEDSAVYLCASSSTLGGGTGVTFFGQGTRLTVV.